One and the same sample provided the 17 T cell receptor beta chains below, sequenced in a study of EBV T-cell therapy then PD-1 blockade in nasopharyngeal carcinoma. Treatment: AdE1-LMPpoly-expanded autologous EBV-specific T-cell therapy followed by anti-PD-1 nivolumab. Libraries were prepared by immunoSEQ multiplex PCR; TCRdb keeps only in-frame clonotypes and omits some of them. The table shows some 17,000 clones, with 80% to 85% occurring only once. These receptors lack a known antigen. The sample consisted of CD8+ T cells from blood, taken at day 0 from a patient whose treatment included autologous EBV-specific T cells and nivolumab. The receptors were gathered from a man aged 35-49 years with nasopharyngeal carcinoma.

The sample holds a few counts of this clone. The V gene is TRBV7-2, the J gene TRBJ2-1, with D possibly called TRBD1 or TRBD2 (5 bases each). The V end was cut by 6 bases, the J end by 4 bases, with 13 bases between. The germline CDR1 and CDR2 sequences are SGHTA and FQGNSA. CDR3 length: 14 amino acids. The DNA for the CDR3 is TGTGCCAGCAGAGATGGGACCCTATACAATGAGCAGTTCTTC. It codes for CASRDGTLYNEQFF.

This chain connects TRBV7-8 to TRBJ2-7; 7 bases match TRBD1. Germline V lookup: CDR1 SGHVS, CDR2 FQNEAQ. The J segment lost 7 bases and the V segment lost 4 bases, leaving 13 bases of the junction unmatched. This CDR3 spans 15 amino acids. The CDR3 nucleotides are TGTGCCAGCAGCTCCAGACAGGGCCCAACGGGGGAGCAGTACTTC. Translated: CASSSRQGPTGEQYF. The variable domain in full, completed from reference TRBV7-8 and TRBJ2-7, reads GAGVSQSPRYKVAKRGQDVALRCDPISGHVSLFWYQQALGQGPEFLTYFQNEAQLDKSGLPSDRFFAERPEGSVSTLKIQRTQQEDSAVYLCASSSRQGPTGEQYFGPGTRLTVT.

This clone was seen only a few times. This sequence joins TRBV19 and TRBJ1-1; D is unclear. There are 12 residues in the CDR3. The germline V gene has CDR1 LNHDA and CDR2 SQIVND (reference sequence). V shed 8 bases and J shed 7 bases, with 14 bases lying between them. The CDR3, as DNA: TGTGCCAGTGTCTTTCGACCCCGTGAAGCTTTCTTT. This sequence encodes CASVFRPREAFF.

The chain couples TRBV6-6 to TRBJ1-4; D unresolved. The germline V gene has CDR1 MNHNY and CDR2 SVGAGI (reference sequence). The CDR3 loop spans 14 amino acids. The V end was cut by 6 bases, the J end by 8 bases, with 16 bases between. The CDR3 DNA follows: TGTGCCAGCAGCCCACATGAGGCAAGCGAAAAACTGTTTTTT. This translates into CASSPHEASEKLFF.

The V gene is TRBV15, the J gene TRBJ2-3; D uncertain. With 8 bases removed from V and 0 bases from J, the gap between germline ends came to 18 bases. The CDR3 is 16 residues long. From germline, CDR1 is LNHNV and CDR2 YYDKDF (reference sequence). CDR3 bases: TGTGCCACCTACCTAATTGGACGGTTAAGCACAGATACGCAGTATTTT. Amino acid sequence: CATYLIGRLSTDTQYF.

The sample holds a few counts of this clone. The chain joins TRBV7-2 to TRBJ1-1; TRBD1 might be the D (6 bases). The germline V gene has CDR1 SGHTA and CDR2 FQGNSA. Trimming removed 7 bases from V and 5 bases from J, with 20 bases in between. The CDR3 loop spans 15 amino acids. The CDR3 reads CASTRTGSLGTEAFF. The DNA for the CDR3 is TGTGCCAGCACCCGAACAGGGTCCTTGGGGACTGAAGCTTTCTTT. Full variable domain (remainder filled in from reference TRBV7-2 and TRBJ1-1): GAGVSQSPSNKVTEKGKDVELRCDPISGHTALYWYRQSLGQGLEFLIYFQGNSAPDKSGLPSDRFSAERTGGSVSTLTIQRTQQEDSAVYLCASTRTGSLGTEAFFGQGTRLTVV.

The chain uses TRBV7-9 and TRBJ2-7; D could derive from TRBD1 or TRBD2 (6 bases each). V lost 5 bases to trimming and J lost 7 bases, with 21 bases between them. The CDR3 consists of 15 residues. Germline assignment: CDR1 SEHNR and CDR2 FQNEAQ (reference sequence). As DNA, the CDR3 is TGTGCCAGCAGCCTAGTTATGAGTCAGGGGAGGGAGCAGTACTTC. Translating gives CASSLVMSQGREQYF.

The chain couples TRBV4-3 to TRBJ1-3; D gene uncertain. The CDR3 runs to 15 residues. Germline CDR1 and CDR2: LGHNA and YSLEER. Trimming removed 0 bases at V and 8 bases at J, with 14 bases between. This CDR3 reads CASSQDYATRDTIYF. Here the CDR3 DNA reads TGCGCCAGCAGCCAAGATTACGCAACTCGGGACACCATATATTTT.

The chain joins TRBV12-3 or TRBV12-4 to TRBJ1-1; TRBD1 matches 7 bases. The CDR3 extends over 11 amino acids. Trimming took 7 bases from V and 5 from J; bases not matched to a gene: 1. The CDR3 bases are TGTGCCAGCACAGGGGGGACTGAAGCTTTCTTT. This codes for CASTGGTEAFF.

V is TRBV7-9 and J is TRBJ1-6; D not resolved. V lost 0 bases, J lost 7 bases, and 10 bases lay in between. Looked up from germline, CDR1 is SEHNR and CDR2 is FQNEAQ (reference sequence). This CDR3 has 15 residues. Here the CDR3 DNA reads TGTGCCAGCAGCTTAGCTGAAGGTCTAAATTCACCCCTCCACTTT. It yields the protein CASSLAEGLNSPLHF.

The chain couples TRBV2 to TRBJ1-6; no firm D call. The CDR3 spans 15 residues. From germline, CDR1 is SNHLY and CDR2 FYNNEI. Trimming shortened V by 5 bases and J by 0 bases, and 8 bases separated the two germline ends. CDR3 sequence (DNA): TGTGCCAGCAGTCCCGGGAGCTCCTATAATTCACCCCTCCACTTT. Encoded protein: CASSPGSSYNSPLHF.

This clone has just a few counts. The J gene is TRBJ2-7, the V gene TRBV6-2 or TRBV6-3; D call uncertain. Trimming left V 0 bases short and J 0 bases short, with 6 bases between. Germline CDR1 MNHEY, CDR2 SVGEGT. The CDR3 sequence is 14 residues long. CDR3 residues: CASSYSASSYEQYF. CDR3 nucleotides: TGTGCCAGCAGTTACTCTGCGAGCTCCTACGAGCAGTACTTC.

In its sample, this clone is medium-sized (0.01 to 0.1%). The chain couples TRBV4-3 to TRBJ1-1, with TRBD1 as a possible D gene (6 bases). The germline V gene encodes CDR1 LGHNA and CDR2 YSLEER. There are 15 residues in the CDR3. V lost 1 base, J lost 6 bases, and 15 bases lay in between. The CDR3, as DNA: TGCGCCAGCAGCCAAGGTTTGGACAGAAAGCCTGAAGCTTTCTTT. Translating gives CASSQGLDRKPEAFF.

The V call is TRBV19, the J call TRBJ2-3; the match to TRBD2 covers 11 bases. This CDR3 contains 17 residues. Looked up from germline, CDR1 is LNHDA and CDR2 is SQIVND (reference sequence). J was trimmed by 6 bases and V by 3 bases; bases with no gene match: 11. The CDR3 region is CASSINLLAGAWDTQYF. CDR3 bases: TGTGCCAGTAGTATCAACCTACTAGCGGGGGCCTGGGATACGCAGTATTTT.

This chain connects TRBV4-1 to TRBJ1-2; perhaps TRBD1 as D (6 bases). Germline assignment: CDR1 MGHRA and CDR2 YSYEKL. The V end lost 0 bases, the J end lost 6 bases, and 17 bases lay between the germline ends. There are 16 residues in the CDR3. This CDR3 is CASSQDRGLQADGYTF. CDR3 in DNA: TGCGCCAGCAGCCAAGATAGGGGGTTACAGGCGGATGGCTACACCTTC.

As to this clone: At one end, the junction sequence differs from germline, possibly due to a read error. This sample includes further DNA sequences coding for the same CDR3. The gene calls are TRBV5-5 and TRBJ2-1; no definite D call. The germline V gene has CDR1 SGHKS and CDR2 YYEKEE (reference sequence). The CDR3 loop spans 16 amino acids. The CDR3 DNA follows: TGCGCCAGCAGCTCACCGGACCTGGACTCCTACAATGAGCAGTTCTTC. As protein: CASSSPDLDSYNEQFF. Full variable domain (remainder filled in from reference TRBV5-5 and TRBJ2-1): DAGVTQSPTHLIKTRGQQVTLRCSPISGHKSVSWYQQVLGQGPQFIFQYYEKEERGRGNFPDRFSARQFPNYSSELNVNALLLGDSALYLCASSSPDLDSYNEQFFGPGTRLTVL.

This clone has a single count. The chain recombines TRBV6-2 or TRBV6-3 with TRBJ2-3, with a weak D call TRBD1 (5 bases). Between the trimmed V and J ends, which lost 2 bases and 4 bases, there was a span of 10 bases. Germline CDR1 is MNHEY and CDR2 is SVGEGT. The CDR3 extends over 14 amino acids. CDR3 DNA sequence: TGTGCCAGCAGTTACGAAGGGGTCTCAGATACGCAGTATTTT. Translated: CASSYEGVSDTQYF.